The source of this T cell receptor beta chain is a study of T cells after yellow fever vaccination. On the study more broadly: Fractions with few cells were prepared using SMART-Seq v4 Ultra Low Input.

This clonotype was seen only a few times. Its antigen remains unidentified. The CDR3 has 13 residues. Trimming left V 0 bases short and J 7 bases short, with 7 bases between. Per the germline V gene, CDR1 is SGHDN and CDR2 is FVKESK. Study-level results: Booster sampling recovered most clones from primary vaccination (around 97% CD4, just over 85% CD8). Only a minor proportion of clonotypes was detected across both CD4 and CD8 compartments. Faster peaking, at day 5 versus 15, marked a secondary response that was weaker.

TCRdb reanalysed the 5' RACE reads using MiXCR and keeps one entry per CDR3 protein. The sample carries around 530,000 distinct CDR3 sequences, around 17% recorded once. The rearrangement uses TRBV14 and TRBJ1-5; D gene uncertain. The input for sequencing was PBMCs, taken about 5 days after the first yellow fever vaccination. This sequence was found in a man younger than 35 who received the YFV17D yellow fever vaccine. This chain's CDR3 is CASSQDGQQPQHF. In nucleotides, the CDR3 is TGTGCCAGCAGCCAAGATGGGCAACAGCCCCAGCATTTT.